The 28 T cell receptor beta chains below come from one sample, sequenced in a study of T cells in women clearing cervical HPV infection. The repertoire was sequenced with immunoSEQ multiplex PCR; TCRdb's copy has only in-frame clones and lacks some. The sample has under 35,000 clones, and its top ten clones hold around 7%. Sequenced input: blood buffy coat. These receptors were taken from a woman between 18 and 70 years old with a cervical HPV16 infection that either progressed to CIN3+ or cleared (not recorded which).

Concerning this clone itself: The read halts 3 residues ahead of the CDR3 end, with the missing end drawn from the germline J gene. This rearrangement joins TRBV19 to TRBJ2-3; D perhaps matches TRBD1 (6 bases). Trimming pared 7 bases from V and 0 bases from J, leaving 14 bases between. The CDR3 has 15 amino acids. Germline-derived CDR1 and CDR2 are LNHDA and SQIVND (reference sequence). The CDR3 bases that were read are TGTGCCAGTACCTTGCAGACAGGTAGCACAGATACG. Encoded protein: CASTLQTGSTDT. The CDR3 in full is CASTLQTGSTDTQYF. The entire variable domain, with the rest obtained from reference TRBV19 and TRBJ2-3, is as follows: DGGITQSPKYLFRKEGQNVTLSCEQNLNHDAMYWYRQDPGQGLRLIYYSQIVNDFQKGDIAEGYSVSREKKESFPLTVTSAQKNPTAFYLCASTLQTGSTDTQYFGPGTRLTVL.

Worth noting for this clone: The read stops 3 residues short of the end of the CDR3; the missing end is completed from the germline J gene. The chain is built from TRBV14 and TRBJ2-1, with D hard to call. The germline CDR1 and CDR2 sequences are SGHDN and FVKESK. V was clipped by 4 bases and J by 1 base, with 11 bases between them. This CDR3 contains 15 residues. Partial CDR3 DNA: TGTGCCAGCAGCCCCAGAATCACGTCCTACAATGAG. Translated: CASSPRITSYNE. The complete CDR3 reads CASSPRITSYNEQFF.

As to this clone: The read ends 3 residues before the CDR3 terminus; that terminus is restored from the germline J gene. The chain employs TRBV30 and TRBJ2-1, with 7 positions matching TRBD2. Germline CDR1 GTSNPN, CDR2 SVGIG (reference sequence). The CDR3 has 15 amino acids. V lost 0 bases and J lost 4; bases outside the gene matches: 6. Incomplete CDR3 DNA: TGTGCCTGGAGTGTACTTGGGGGGGATTACAATGAG. This codes for CAWSVLGGDYNE. The entire CDR3 protein is CAWSVLGGDYNEQFF.

In regard to this clone: The CDR3 end is not reached by the read, which stops 3 residues before it; the germline J gene fills it in. The chain combines TRBV6-4 with TRBJ2-3; the match to TRBD1 covers 11 bases. CDR3 length equals 17 residues. The V and J ends lost 2 bases and 2 bases, in that order; junction bases with no gene match: 6. The germline gives CDR1 MRHNA, CDR2 SNTAGT. The CDR3 sequence is CASSDDRDRGFTDTQYF. Partial CDR3 DNA: TGTGCCAGCAGTGACGACCGGGACAGGGGGTTCACAGATACG.

A remark on this clone: Sequencing ends 3 residues short of the CDR3 end; the germline J gene provides the rest. The V and J genes are TRBV29-1 and TRBJ2-5, with 8 bases matching TRBD1. The germline V gene encodes CDR1 SQVTM and CDR2 ANQGSEA. This CDR3 is 16 amino acids long. The trim removed 0 bases at V and 4 bases at J, leaving 10 bases unmatched. The CDR3 DNA, read in part, is TGCAGCGTTGAAGACTTCGGGACAGGTATCCGAGAGACC. It specifies CSVEDFGTGIRET. The entire CDR3 reads CSVEDFGTGIRETQYF. The full variable domain, rest sourced from reference TRBV29-1 and TRBJ2-5, is SAVISQKPSRDICQRGTSLTIQCQVDSQVTMMFWYRQQPGQSLTLIATANQGSEATYESGFVIDKFPISRPNLTFSTLTVSNMSPEDSSIYLCSVEDFGTGIRETQYFGPGTRLLVL.

In the case of this clone: The sequence runs out 3 residues before the end of the CDR3; the remainder is reconstructed from the germline J gene. The V gene is TRBV20-1, the J gene TRBJ2-5; 8 bases agree with TRBD2. From germline, CDR1 is DFQATT and CDR2 SNEGSKA (reference sequence). The CDR3 is made up of 16 amino acids. The V and J ends lost 0 bases and 0 bases, in that order; junction bases with no gene match: 6. The part of the CDR3 DNA that was read is TGCAGTGCTAGAGAGGTCGGCGGGGGGCACCAAGAGACC. As protein: CSAREVGGGHQET. The whole CDR3 is CSAREVGGGHQETQYF.

About this clone itself: Read data end 3 residues before the CDR3 end; the end is taken from the germline J gene. The rearrangement uses TRBV6-1 and TRBJ2-5; 9 nucleotides match TRBD2. The CDR3 has 16 amino acids. V lost 0 bases, J lost 5 bases, and 7 bases stayed unmatched. Germline CDR1 and CDR2: MNHNS and SASEGT. CDR3 in amino acids: CASSEAGAGGVETQYF. Partial CDR3 DNA: TGTGCCAGCAGTGAAGCGGGGGCGGGGGGGGTCGAGACC.

As regards this clone: With the read ending 3 residues before the CDR3 end, the germline J gene is used to fill in that end. The rearrangement links TRBV11-3 to TRBJ2-2; possible D gene TRBD1, 6 bases. The ends were cut back, 5 bases at V and 4 bases at J, with 14 bases in the middle. CDR1 SGHNT and CDR2 YENEEA come from the germline V gene. The CDR3 sequence is 15 residues long. The covered CDR3 bases are TGTGCCAGCAGCCCCGGGACAAGGGGCACCGGGGAG. It codes for CASSPGTRGTGE. The CDR3 reads in full as CASSPGTRGTGELFF.

Comments on this clone: The CDR3 end lies 3 residues beyond the end of the read and is filled in from the germline J gene. The rearrangement joins TRBV5-1 to TRBJ2-3; 10 positions agree with TRBD2. Unmatched junction bases numbered 3, after V lost 0 bases and J lost 5 bases. This CDR3 region has 15 residues. Germline V gene data show CDR1 as SGHRS and CDR2 as YFSETQ. CDR3 in amino acids: CASSLASGGGDTQYF. The sequenced part of the CDR3 DNA is TGCGCCAGCAGCTTGGCTAGCGGGGGTGGAGATACG.

As for this clone: Sequencing ends 3 residues short of the CDR3 end; the germline J gene provides the rest. This chain uses TRBV14 with TRBJ1-2; D gene uncertain. Trimming stripped 0 bases from V and 4 bases from J, with 15 bases between. Germline-derived CDR1 and CDR2 are SGHDN and FVKESK. The CDR3 extends over 16 amino acids. The CDR3 DNA, read in part, is TGTGCCAGCAGCCAAGAAATCCCGCGGGAGGGCTATGGC. Translated, it gives CASSQEIPREGYG. In full, the CDR3 is CASSQEIPREGYGYTF. Variable domain in full (rest from reference TRBV14 and TRBJ1-2): EAGVTQFPSHSVIEKGQTVTLRCDPISGHDNLYWYRRVMGKEIKFLLHFVKESKQDESGMPNNRFLAERTGGTYSTLKVQPAELEDSGVYFCASSQEIPREGYGYTFGSGTRLTVV.

Comment on this clone: The read terminates 3 residues before the CDR3 end, so the remaining end is supplied by the germline J gene. The gene calls are TRBV13 and TRBJ2-7; the match to TRBD2 covers 13 bases. Unmatched junction bases numbered 9, after V lost 4 bases and J lost 6 bases. Germline CDR1 and CDR2: PRHDT and FYEKMQ (reference sequence). This CDR3 has 16 residues. Incomplete CDR3 DNA: TGTGCCAGCAGCTACTCCGGACTAGCGGGGGAGGGCGAG. This codes for CASSYSGLAGEGE. The complete CDR3 sequence is CASSYSGLAGEGEQYF.

Remarks on this clone: The read falls 3 residues short of the CDR3 end, and the missing part is taken from the germline J gene. The chain combines TRBV6-4 with TRBJ2-3; D possibly corresponds to TRBD1 (6 bases). Germline V gene data show CDR1 as MRHNA and CDR2 as SNTAGT. This CDR3 region has 16 residues. V was trimmed by 1 base and J by 3 bases, leaving 14 bases between them. The sequenced part of the CDR3 DNA is TGTGCCAGCAGTGACTATGGGGGCCAAGGGACAGATACG. This codes for CASSDYGGQGTDT. The entire CDR3 protein is CASSDYGGQGTDTQYF.

Worth noting for this clone: The CDR3 is cut off 3 residues early in the read; its end comes from the germline J gene. This chain uses TRBV5-6 with TRBJ1-5; D not certain. The germline V gene has CDR1 SGHDT and CDR2 YYEEEE. The CDR3 runs 14 residues. V was clipped by 4 bases and J by 0 bases, with 8 bases between them. The CDR3 DNA, read in part, is TGTGCCAGCAGCGTGCGGGGTAGCAATCAGCCC. This sequence encodes CASSVRGSNQP. The full-length CDR3 reads as CASSVRGSNQPQHF.

With respect to this clone: Read data end 3 residues before the CDR3 end; the end is taken from the germline J gene. The chain is built from TRBV7-9 and TRBJ1-2, with 8 bases matching TRBD1. The CDR3 is 15 amino acids. Germline V CDR1 and CDR2: SEHNR, FQNEAQ (reference sequence). The sequenced CDR3 bases are TGTGCCAGCAGCTTCGCTGACAGGGGCGAGGGCGGC. Residues: CASSFADRGEGG. The CDR3, in full, reads CASSFADRGEGGYTF.

Turning to this clone: Sequencing ends 3 residues short of the CDR3 end; the germline J gene provides the rest. This chain joins TRBV5-6 and TRBJ1-1; D not resolved. Trimming took off 3 bases at V and 6 bases at J, with 12 bases between the two ends. The CDR3 loop spans 13 amino acids. Germline CDR1 SGHDT, CDR2 YYEEEE. The DNA read from the CDR3 is TGTGCCAGCAGCTCGGACTTAATTGCTGAA. Protein sequence: CASSSDLIAE. The entire CDR3 protein is CASSSDLIAEAFF.

As concerns this clone: The read gets to within 3 residues of the CDR3 end, and the germline J gene fills in the rest. The sample has other DNA sequences that encode this CDR3 too. This rearrangement joins TRBV30 to TRBJ1-5, with TRBD1 matching over 7 bases. Trimming removed 0 bases from V and 5 bases from J; junction bases left unmatched: 4. Germline V gene data show CDR1 as GTSNPN and CDR2 as SVGIG (reference sequence). This CDR3 contains 14 residues. The sequenced CDR3 bases are TGTGCCTGGAGTGTGGGACAGATCCATCAGCCC. As protein: CAWSVGQIHQP. The entire CDR3 protein is CAWSVGQIHQPQHF. The complete variable domain, with remaining parts taken from reference TRBV30 and TRBJ1-5, reads SQTIHQWPATLVQPVGSPLSLECTVEGTSNPNLYWYRQAAGRGLQLLFYSVGIGQISSEVPQNLSASRPQDRQFILSSKKLLLSDSGFYLCAWSVGQIHQPQHFGDGTRLSIL.

The CDR3 DNA, read in part, is TGCAGTGCGATAAGACTAGCGGAAGAGACC. Its translation: CSAIRLAEET. The whole CDR3 protein is CSAIRLAEETQYF. J is TRBJ2-5 and V is TRBV20-1, with 9 bases identical to TRBD2. The sequenced fragment ends 3 residues before the CDR3 boundary, so the rest is inferred from the germline J gene. V lost 6 bases to trimming and J lost 3 bases; unmatched junction nucleotides: 5. The length of the CDR3 is 13 residues. The germline V gene encodes CDR1 DFQATT and CDR2 SNEGSKA (reference sequence).

With respect to this clone: The read ends 3 residues before the CDR3 terminus; that terminus is restored from the germline J gene. The rearrangement joins TRBV12-3 or TRBV12-4 to TRBJ1-1; tentative D call: TRBD1 (5 bases). This CDR3 region has 16 residues. Trimming left V 6 bases short and J 0 bases short, with 17 bases between. The covered CDR3 bases are TGTGCCAGCAGCCCCTTGAGGGGCGGTCTGAACACTGAA. Residues: CASSPLRGGLNTE. The CDR3 as a whole reads CASSPLRGGLNTEAFF.

Notes on this clone: The read comes to an end 3 residues before the CDR3 does, leaving the germline J gene to fill in the end. The chain uses TRBV10-2 and TRBJ2-7; 10 bases fit TRBD1. V shed 6 bases and J 2 bases; nucleotides not matched to a gene: 10. CDR3 length: 16 amino acids. Germline V gene data show CDR1 as WSHSY and CDR2 as SAAADI. This chain's CDR3 is CASRVTTGGETYEQYF. The DNA read from the CDR3 is TGCGCCAGCAGAGTCACGACAGGGGGCGAGACCTACGAG.

In the case of this clone: The read ends 3 residues before the CDR3 terminus; that terminus is restored from the germline J gene. The V gene is TRBV4-1, the J gene TRBJ1-1, with TRBD1 matching over 10 bases. V lost 4 bases to trimming and J lost 1 base; unmatched junction nucleotides: 6. Germline CDR1 reads MGHRA; CDR2 reads YSYEKL. The CDR3 has 16 residues. CDR3 DNA, as far as it was read: TGCGCCAGCAGCCTTGACTGGACAGGGGGGAACACTGAA. Translating it yields CASSLDWTGGNTE. The CDR3 in full is CASSLDWTGGNTEAFF.

Comment on this clone: The CDR3 end falls 3 residues outside the read, so it is completed with the germline J gene. The chain recombines TRBV28 with TRBJ2-6, with D possibly being TRBD1 (6 bases). The CDR3 totals 14 residues. Per germline, CDR1 MDHEN and CDR2 SYDVKM. The V end was cut by 4 bases, the J end by 8 bases, with 12 bases between. Incomplete CDR3 DNA: TGTGCCAGCAGTTCCAACACAGGGACCAACGTC. Its protein product is CASSSNTGTNV. The entire CDR3 protein reads CASSSNTGTNVLTF.

With respect to this clone: The read comes to an end 3 residues before the CDR3 does, leaving the germline J gene to fill in the end. The chain couples TRBV5-6 to TRBJ2-1; 8 bases line up with TRBD2. CDR3 length: 14 amino acids. V shed 3 bases, J shed 9 bases, and the junction held 8 bases outside the gene matches. Germline V gives CDR1 SGHDT, CDR2 YYEEEE. This CDR3 reads CASSSGGGIGEQFF. CDR3 DNA, as far as it was read: TGTGCCAGCAGCTCCGGGGGGGGGATCGGTGAG.

On this clone: Read data end 3 residues before the CDR3 end; the end is taken from the germline J gene. V and J are TRBV4-1 and TRBJ2-7; D is perhaps TRBD1 (5 bases). This CDR3 has 16 residues. CDR1 is MGHRA, CDR2 YSYEKL, per germline. V lost 0 bases, J lost 2 bases, and 14 bases lay in between. The CDR3: CASSQEDTQPTYEQYF. The sequenced part of the CDR3 DNA is TGCGCCAGCAGCCAAGAGGACACCCAACCCACCTACGAG.

A word on this clone: Coverage ceases 3 residues before the CDR3 finishes, and the germline J gene fills in the end. This chain joins TRBV11-2 and TRBJ2-7, with unresolved D. The CDR3 sequence is 11 residues long. Germline CDR1 is SGHAT and CDR2 is FQNNGV. Trimming took off 2 bases at V and 6 bases at J, with 5 bases between the two ends. CDR3: CASSLSIEQYF. Partial CDR3 DNA: TGTGCCAGCAGCTTATCTATCGAG.

The sequenced part of the CDR3 DNA is TGTGCCAAACTAGGGGGCACTGAA. Translating it yields CAKLGGTE. The full CDR3 sequence reads CAKLGGTEAFF. V usage is TRBV19 and J usage is TRBJ1-1; TRBD1 is a possible D gene (6 bases). The read gets to within 3 residues of the CDR3 end, and the germline J gene fills in the rest. The CDR3 is 11 residues long. Between the trimmed V and J ends, which lost 10 bases and 4 bases, there was a span of 10 bases. Per the germline V gene, CDR1 is LNHDA and CDR2 is SQIVND (reference sequence).

A word on this clone: The CDR3 extends 3 residues past the end of the read, so its final part is completed from the germline J gene. The rearrangement uses TRBV2 and TRBJ1-5; TRBD1 agrees at 7 bases. Germline V lookup: CDR1 SNHLY, CDR2 FYNNEI. The trim removed 6 bases at V and 5 bases at J, leaving 7 bases unmatched. CDR3 length equals 14 residues. The CDR3 is CASRGGQNHQPQHF. The CDR3 bases that were read are TGTGCCAGCAGGGGGGGACAGAATCATCAGCCC.

Comment on this clone: The read ends 3 residues before the CDR3 terminus; that terminus is restored from the germline J gene. This chain connects TRBV19 to TRBJ1-4; perhaps TRBD1 as D (6 bases). CDR3 length: 13 residues. Germline V CDR1 and CDR2: LNHDA, SQIVND (reference sequence). Trimming left V 10 bases short and J 7 bases short, with 16 bases between. The CDR3 sequence: CATSTGGTEKLFF. The CDR3 bases that were read are TGTGCCACGTCGACAGGTGGAACTGAAAAA.

On this clone: The read terminates 3 residues before the CDR3 end, so the remaining end is supplied by the germline J gene. The V and J genes are TRBV9 and TRBJ2-5, with a tentative D call TRBD2 (6 bases). CDR1 SGDLS and CDR2 YYNGEE come from the germline V gene. The V end was cut by 4 bases, the J end by 3 bases, with 22 bases between. This CDR3 is built from 17 residues. The CDR3 sequence is CASSPRGESHYKETQYF. Partial CDR3 DNA: TGTGCCAGCAGCCCCCGCGGGGAAAGCCACTATAAAGAGACC.